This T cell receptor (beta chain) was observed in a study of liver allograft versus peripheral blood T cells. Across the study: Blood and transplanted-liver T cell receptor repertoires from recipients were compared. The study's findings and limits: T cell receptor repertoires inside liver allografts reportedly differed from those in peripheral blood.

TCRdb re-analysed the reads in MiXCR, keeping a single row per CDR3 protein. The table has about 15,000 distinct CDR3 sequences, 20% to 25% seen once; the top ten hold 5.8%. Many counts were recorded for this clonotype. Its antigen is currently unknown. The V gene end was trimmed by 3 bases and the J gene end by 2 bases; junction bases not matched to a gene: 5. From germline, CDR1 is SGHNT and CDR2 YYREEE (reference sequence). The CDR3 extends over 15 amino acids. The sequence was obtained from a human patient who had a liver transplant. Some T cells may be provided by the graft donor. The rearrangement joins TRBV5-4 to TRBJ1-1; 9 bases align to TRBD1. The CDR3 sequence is CASSSSQGANTEAFF. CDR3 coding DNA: TGTGCCAGCAGCTCGTCACAGGGGGCAAACACTGAAGCTTTCTTT.